The 29 T cell receptor beta chains presented below share a single source sample, sequenced in a study of blood T cell repertoires in COVID-19. This table comes from immunoSEQ multiplex PCR, and its TCRdb copy is limited to in-frame clones, with some not included. The data show about 380,000 clones, with 70% to 85% seen just once and 0.85% to 1.3% held by the top ten. The sequenced material came from peripheral blood. The receptors were sampled from a human donor with acute or convalescent COVID-19. The donor label of this sample is uncertain.

The V and J genes are TRBV7-8 and TRBJ1-6; perhaps TRBD1 as D (5 bases). The CDR3 totals 16 residues. CDR1 and CDR2 (germline): SGHVS, FQNEAQ. Trimming stripped 0 bases from V and 6 bases from J, with 12 bases between. CDR3 protein: CASSLASQGGNSPLHF. Here the CDR3 DNA reads TGTGCCAGCAGCTTAGCCTCCCAGGGTGGTAATTCACCCCTCCACTTT.

V usage is TRBV11-2 and J usage is TRBJ2-7, with 10 bases aligning to TRBD2. The CDR3 runs to 15 residues. The trim removed 7 bases at V and 5 bases at J, leaving 11 bases unmatched. Looked up from germline, CDR1 is SGHAT and CDR2 is FQNNGV. CDR3 residues: CASKPSGSDVNEQYF. The DNA for the CDR3 is TGTGCCAGCAAACCTAGCGGGAGCGATGTGAACGAGCAGTACTTC.

This clone was picked up a small number of times. The V gene is TRBV7-9, the J gene TRBJ1-1; D ambiguous. Germline values: CDR1 SEHNR, CDR2 FQNEAQ (reference sequence). CDR3 length: 13 amino acids. V dropped 2 bases and J dropped 2 bases, with 6 bases sitting between them. CDR3 coding DNA: TGTGCCAGCAGCTTACAGACAAACACTGAAGCTTTCTTT. The encoded protein is CASSLQTNTEAFF.

The chain recombines TRBV2 with TRBJ1-2; 8 bases are shared with TRBD1. V lost 7 bases and J lost 4; bases outside the gene matches: 5. The CDR3 loop spans 13 amino acids. Per germline, CDR1 SNHLY and CDR2 FYNNEI. CDR3 coding DNA: TGTGCCAGCACAATCCAGGGGGCCTATGGCTACACCTTC. Amino acid sequence: CASTIQGAYGYTF.

The chain carries TRBV13 and TRBJ2-4; D may be TRBD2 (5 bases). The length of the CDR3 is 16 residues. Germline CDR1 is PRHDT and CDR2 is FYEKMQ (reference sequence). V lost 2 bases and J lost 7, with 18 bases in between. This chain's CDR3 is CASSLNQGEQRNIQYF. The CDR3 DNA reads TGTGCCAGCAGCTTAAATCAAGGAGAACAGCGGAACATTCAGTACTTC.

This rearrangement joins TRBV20-1 to TRBJ2-7; D may be TRBD2 (5 bases). The CDR3 length is 11 residues. Germline CDR1 is DFQATT and CDR2 is SNEGSKA (reference sequence). V lost 0 bases and J 11 bases, leaving 11 bases between the germline ends. Here the CDR3 reads CSARERTREYF. The CDR3 DNA follows: TGCAGTGCTAGAGAGCGGACGAGGGAGTACTTC.

This chain's CDR3 is CASRIEWAARHQPQHF. For the CDR3, the DNA is TGTGCCAGCAGGATTGAATGGGCAGCAAGGCATCAGCCCCAGCATTTT. J is TRBJ1-5 and V is TRBV28; D not resolved. The CDR3 loop spans 16 amino acids. Looked up from germline, CDR1 is MDHEN and CDR2 is SYDVKM. V was cut by 6 bases and J by 5 bases, with 20 bases left in between.

The chain has TRBV19 and TRBJ2-2; 7 nucleotides align to TRBD2. CDR1 is LNHDA and CDR2 is SQIVND in the germline V gene (reference sequence). This CDR3 has 17 amino acids. V dropped 10 bases and J dropped 4; count of bases not matched to a gene: 18. The CDR3 is CATSRHSGGRGTGELFF. The DNA for the CDR3 is TGTGCCACCAGTAGACACTCGGGAGGACGGGGCACCGGGGAGCTGTTTTTT.

This clone was picked up a small number of times. CDR3 in amino acids: CASSSQPGQGFGSGANVLTF. CDR3 in DNA: TGCGCCAGCAGTAGTCAACCGGGACAAGGTTTCGGCTCTGGGGCCAACGTCCTGACTTTC. The gene calls are TRBV10-2 and TRBJ2-6, with D maybe TRBD1 (6 bases). The CDR3 spans 20 residues. The germline CDR1 and CDR2 sequences are WSHSY and SAAADI. Trimming pared 5 bases from V and 0 bases from J, leaving 23 bases between.

This chain connects TRBV7-2 to TRBJ2-7, with 9 bases fitting TRBD1. Germline-derived CDR1 and CDR2 are SGHTA and FQGNSA. J gave up 9 bases and V 4 bases, and 16 bases lay outside the gene matches. This CDR3 has 16 residues. This CDR3 reads CASSSPGTGYIGLQYF. DNA for the CDR3: TGTGCCAGCAGCTCCCCCGGGACAGGGTATATCGGTCTGCAGTACTTC.

J is TRBJ1-1 and V is TRBV6-5; TRBD1 might be the D (5 bases). The V gene's germline CDR1 is MNHEY and CDR2 SVGAGI. The CDR3 length is 13 residues. Between the trimmed V and J ends, which lost 5 bases and 4 bases, there was a span of 11 bases. CDR3: CASSKGPVTEAFF. CDR3 sequence (DNA): TGTGCCAGCAGTAAGGGGCCCGTCACTGAAGCTTTCTTT.

This chain joins TRBV27 and TRBJ1-1; tentatively, D is TRBD1 (6 bases). The CDR3 spans 12 residues. Between the trimmed V and J ends, which lost 5 bases and 6 bases, there was a span of 10 bases. The germline CDR1 and CDR2 sequences are MNHEY and SMNVEV (reference sequence). This CDR3 reads CASSDTGSEAFF. The DNA for the CDR3 is TGTGCCAGCAGTGATACAGGGTCTGAAGCTTTCTTT.

The rearrangement uses TRBV18 and TRBJ1-6; 8 bases fit TRBD1. CDR3 length: 15 amino acids. Germline CDR1 and CDR2: KGHSH and LQKENI. V lost 6 bases to trimming and J lost 8 bases; unmatched junction nucleotides: 9. DNA for the CDR3: TGTGCCAGCTCCCGAACGACAGGGGCAGATTCACCCCTCCACTTT. This gives the protein CASSRTTGADSPLHF.

The table lists this clone with a count of one. The chain links TRBV11-2 to TRBJ2-7; TRBD1 matches at 8 bases. The germline CDR1 and CDR2 sequences are SGHAT and FQNNGV. With V trimmed by 4 bases and J by 3 bases, 5 bases remained unmatched. This CDR3 comprises 14 residues. This CDR3 reads CASSSLQGDYEQYF. The CDR3 region has the DNA TGTGCCAGCAGCTCTTTACAGGGGGACTACGAGCAGTACTTC.

The gene calls are TRBV21-1 and TRBJ1-3. TRBV21-1 counts as a pseudogene. This CDR3 has 16 amino acids. The DNA of the CDR3 is TGTGCCAGCAGCAAAGGTGCCCGGGTCAAGGGAAACACCATATATTTT. Protein sequence: CASSKGARVKGNTIYF.

The V call is TRBV5-6, the J call TRBJ2-6, with D perhaps matching TRBD1 (6 bases). The CDR3 totals 16 residues. Germline V gives CDR1 SGHDT, CDR2 YYEEEE. With 4 bases removed from V and 1 base from J, the gap between germline ends came to 12 bases. The CDR3 sequence: CASSQRTGSGANVLTF. The CDR3 nucleotides are TGTGCCAGCAGCCAAAGAACAGGGTCTGGGGCCAACGTCCTGACTTTC.

The V gene is TRBV2, the J gene TRBJ2-5; TRBD1 aligns across 7 bases. The CDR3 totals 14 residues. CDR1 is SNHLY, CDR2 FYNNEI, per germline. The junction had 10 bases not matched to a gene; V was cut back by 6 bases and J by 6 bases. The CDR3 sequence: CASRDTLQGQTQYF. The CDR3 DNA reads as TGTGCCAGCAGGGACACCCTACAGGGGCAGACCCAGTACTTC.

The chain recombines TRBV2 with TRBJ2-1, with 7 bases identical to TRBD1. The length of the CDR3 is 15 residues. Germline values: CDR1 SNHLY, CDR2 FYNNEI. V shed 6 bases, J shed 6 bases, and the junction held 11 bases outside the gene matches. The CDR3 loop reads CASRGQAVAINEQFF. The CDR3 nucleotides are TGTGCCAGCAGAGGACAGGCCGTCGCGATCAATGAGCAGTTCTTC.

The chain uses TRBV9 and TRBJ2-2; 7 nucleotides line up with TRBD2. Losses at the gene ends were 3 bases for V and 5 bases for J; bases not matched to a gene: 13. The CDR3 contains 17 residues. CDR1 SGDLS and CDR2 YYNGEE come from the germline V gene. The CDR3 protein is CASSATPTWEGTGELFF. The CDR3, as DNA: TGTGCCAGCAGCGCCACCCCTACATGGGAGGGAACCGGGGAGCTGTTTTTT.

The chain uses TRBV2 and TRBJ1-5, with D possibly TRBD1 on 6 matching bases. The ends were cut back, 7 bases at V and 9 bases at J, with 16 bases in the middle. Germline V CDR1 and CDR2: SNHLY, FYNNEI. The CDR3 runs 13 residues. For the CDR3, the DNA is TGTGCCAGCAACAGGGAAGGGGGAATGCCCCAGCATTTT. The encoded protein is CASNREGGMPQHF.

The sample holds one count of this clone. This sequence joins TRBV18 and TRBJ2-2, with 8 bases identical to TRBD2. The ends lost 6 bases at V and 0 bases at J; junction bases unmatched: 3. Germline CDR1 and CDR2: KGHSH and LQKENI. The CDR3 extends over 15 amino acids. Here the CDR3 DNA reads TGTGCCAGCTCCCAGGGACTAGCGAACACCGGGGAGCTGTTTTTT. This translates into CASSQGLANTGELFF.

CDR3 region: CASSEYYRDNSGANVLTF. The CDR3, as DNA: TGCGCCAGCAGTGAGTATTACAGGGATAACTCTGGGGCCAACGTCCTGACTTTC. The V and J genes are TRBV10-1 and TRBJ2-6; maybe TRBD1 (6 bases). Germline CDR1 and CDR2: WNHNN and SYGVQD (reference sequence). CDR3 size: 18 residues. The V and J ends lost 1 base and 0 bases respectively, with 13 bases between them.

The gene calls are TRBV25-1 and TRBJ2-2, with D perhaps TRBD2 (6 bases). Per germline, CDR1 MGHDK and CDR2 SYGVNS. CDR3 length equals 10 residues. V lost 6 bases and J 13 bases, leaving 9 bases between the germline ends. The CDR3 DNA is TGTGCCAGCAGGGCGGGGAGGCTGTTTTTT. Amino acids: CASRAGRLFF. The full variable domain, with the rest looked up from reference TRBV25-1 and TRBJ2-2, is EADIYQTPRYLVIGTGKKITLECSQTMGHDKMYWYQQDPGMELHLIHYSYGVNSTEKGDLSSESTVSRIRTEHFPLTLESARPSHTSQYLCASRAGRLFFGEGSRLTVL.

The chain carries TRBV21-1 and TRBJ1-1; the table's D call of TRBD1 was not tested on the DNA. TRBV21-1 is a documented pseudogene. There are 15 residues in the CDR3. Written as DNA, the CDR3 is TGTGCCAGCAGCAAATGTAAGGGGCGATACACTGAAGCTTTCTTT. Translating it yields CASSKCKGRYTEAFF.

CDR3 in DNA: TGTGCCAGCCGGGGACTGCTGGATGAGCAGTTCTTC. Translation gives CASRGLLDEQFF. This chain joins TRBV12-3 or TRBV12-4 and TRBJ2-1, with TRBD2 as a possible D gene (6 bases). Trimming shortened V by 8 bases and J by 8 bases, and 13 bases separated the two germline ends. This CDR3 is 12 amino acids long.

The rearrangement joins TRBV5-1 to TRBJ1-1, with TRBD1 matching 8 bases. Germline assignment: CDR1 SGHRS and CDR2 YFSETQ. Trimming removed 5 bases from V and 10 bases from J; junction bases left unmatched: 10. The CDR3 length is 13 residues. The CDR3 reads CASRDGQGEVAFF. The CDR3 region has the DNA TGCGCCAGCAGGGACGGACAGGGTGAGGTAGCTTTCTTT.

This clone was observed a handful of times. The genes are TRBV19 and TRBJ1-1; D is unresolved. The CDR3 totals 13 residues. CDR1 is LNHDA, CDR2 SQIVND, per germline (reference sequence). V lost 4 bases to trimming and J lost 6 bases, with 12 bases between them. DNA for the CDR3: TGTGCCAGTAGTAAGATGGTGAGAGCTGAAGCTTTCTTT. It encodes CASSKMVRAEAFF. The full variable domain, completed using reference TRBV19 and TRBJ1-1, is DGGITQSPKYLFRKEGQNVTLSCEQNLNHDAMYWYRQDPGQGLRLIYYSQIVNDFQKGDIAEGYSVSREKKESFPLTVTSAQKNPTAFYLCASSKMVRAEAFFGQGTRLTVV.

The chain is built from TRBV6-5 and TRBJ2-5; D remains ambiguous. V was trimmed by 8 bases and J by 2 bases, leaving 12 bases between them. The CDR3 length is 13 residues. Germline V lookup: CDR1 MNHEY, CDR2 SVGAGI. The CDR3 bases are TGTGCCAGCCGACGACTGCCTCAAGAGACCCAGTACTTC. It codes for CASRRLPQETQYF.

The gene calls are TRBV29-1 and TRBJ2-3, with 16 bases fitting TRBD2. V lost 5 bases and J lost 6; bases outside the gene matches: 17. The CDR3 is 19 residues long. Germline V gives CDR1 SQVTM, CDR2 ANQGSEA. CDR3 DNA: TGCAGCGTTTTCGAGGGACTAGCGGGGGGGCCCTGGAGTGGGGATACGCAGTATTTT. As protein: CSVFEGLAGGPWSGDTQYF.